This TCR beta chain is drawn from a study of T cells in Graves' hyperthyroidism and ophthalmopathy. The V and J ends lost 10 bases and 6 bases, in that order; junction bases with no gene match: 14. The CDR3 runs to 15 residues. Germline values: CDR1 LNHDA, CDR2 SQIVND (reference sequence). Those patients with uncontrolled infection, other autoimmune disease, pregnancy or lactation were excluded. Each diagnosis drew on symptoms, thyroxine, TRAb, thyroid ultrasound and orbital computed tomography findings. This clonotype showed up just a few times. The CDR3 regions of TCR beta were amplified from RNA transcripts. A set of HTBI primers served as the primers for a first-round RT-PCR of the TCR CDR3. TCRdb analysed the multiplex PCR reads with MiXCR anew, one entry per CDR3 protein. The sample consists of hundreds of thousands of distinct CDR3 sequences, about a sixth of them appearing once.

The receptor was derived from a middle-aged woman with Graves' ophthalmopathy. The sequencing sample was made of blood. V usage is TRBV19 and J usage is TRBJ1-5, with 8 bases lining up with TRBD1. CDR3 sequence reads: CATRGPSGVGQPQHF. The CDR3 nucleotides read TGTGCCACCAGGGGGCCTTCAGGGGTCGGTCAGCCCCAGCATTTT.